The clone carrying this T cell receptor (beta chain) occurred a few times. Antigen unknown. Reverse transcription of all isolated RNA meant that expressed TCRB transcripts were sequenced. Assay: immunoSEQ multiplex PCR; the TCRdb copy retains only in-frame clones and omits some. This repertoire shows around 430,000 clones, around 28% found once; its top ten account for about 0.065%. These data belong to a study of beta chain features in type 1 diabetes. General study points: Shortening that was moderate but significant affected the TCRB CDR3s of Type 1 diabetes patients in all four CD4+ subsets.

V lost 6 bases and J lost 2, with 5 bases in between. The germline V gene encodes CDR1 MDHEN and CDR2 SYDVKM. This CDR3 is built from 11 residues. The sample consisted of naive CD4+ T cells from blood. The gene calls are TRBV28 and TRBJ2-7; weak D call: TRBD1 (5 bases). The sequence was obtained from a man younger than 30 in good health. DNA of the CDR3: TGTGCCAGCAGAGGGGCCTACGAGCAGTACTTC. Its protein product is CASRGAYEQYF.